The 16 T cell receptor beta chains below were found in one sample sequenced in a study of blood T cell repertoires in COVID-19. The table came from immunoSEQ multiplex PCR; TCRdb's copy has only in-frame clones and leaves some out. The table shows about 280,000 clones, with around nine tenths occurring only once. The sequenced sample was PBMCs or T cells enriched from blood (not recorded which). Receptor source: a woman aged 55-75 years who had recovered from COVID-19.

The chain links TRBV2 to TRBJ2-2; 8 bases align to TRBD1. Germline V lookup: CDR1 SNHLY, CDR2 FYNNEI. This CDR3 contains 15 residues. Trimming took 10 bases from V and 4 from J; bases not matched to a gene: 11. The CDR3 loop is CATSTQGAATGELFF. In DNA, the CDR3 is TGTGCCACTTCAACCCAGGGGGCGGCCACCGGGGAGCTGTTTTTT.

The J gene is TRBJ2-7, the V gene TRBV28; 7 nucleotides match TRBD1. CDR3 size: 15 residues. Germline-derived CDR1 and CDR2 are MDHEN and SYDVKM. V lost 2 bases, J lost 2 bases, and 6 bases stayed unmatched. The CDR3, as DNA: TGTGCCAGCAGTTTAGAGGGGGCCCATCCCTACGAGCAGTACTTC. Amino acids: CASSLEGAHPYEQYF.

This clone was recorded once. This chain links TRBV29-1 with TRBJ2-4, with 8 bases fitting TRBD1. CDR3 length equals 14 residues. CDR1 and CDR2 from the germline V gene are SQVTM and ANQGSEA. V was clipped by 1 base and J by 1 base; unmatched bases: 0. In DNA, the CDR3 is TGCAGCGTTGAAGGGGACAGGGCCAAAAACATTCAGTACTTC. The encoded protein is CSVEGDRAKNIQYF. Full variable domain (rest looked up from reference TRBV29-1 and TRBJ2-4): SAVISQKPSRDICQRGTSLTIQCQVDSQVTMMFWYRQQPGQSLTLIATANQGSEATYESGFVIDKFPISRPNLTFSTLTVSNMSPEDSSIYLCSVEGDRAKNIQYFGAGTRLSVL.

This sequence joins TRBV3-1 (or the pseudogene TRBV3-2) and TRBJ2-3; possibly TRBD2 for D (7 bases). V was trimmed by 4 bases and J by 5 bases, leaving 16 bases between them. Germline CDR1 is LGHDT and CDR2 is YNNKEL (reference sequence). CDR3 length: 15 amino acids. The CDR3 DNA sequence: TGTGCCAGCAGCCTACTAGGGGGGGGGCGAGATACGCAGTATTTT. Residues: CASSLLGGGRDTQYF.

The CDR3 DNA follows: TGTGCCAGCAGTCCACAGGGAGAAGCTGAAGCTTTCTTT. It encodes CASSPQGEAEAFF. The chain carries TRBV2 and TRBJ1-1, with TRBD1 as a possible D gene (6 bases). The germline V gene has CDR1 SNHLY and CDR2 FYNNEI. V lost 5 bases to trimming and J lost 6 bases, with 13 bases between them. This CDR3 has 13 amino acids.

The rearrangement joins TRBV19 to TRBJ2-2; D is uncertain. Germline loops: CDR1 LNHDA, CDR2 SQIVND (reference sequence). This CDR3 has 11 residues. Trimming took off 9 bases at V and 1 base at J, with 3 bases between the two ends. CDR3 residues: CASRNTGELFF. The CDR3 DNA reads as TGTGCCAGCAGGAACACCGGGGAGCTGTTTTTT.

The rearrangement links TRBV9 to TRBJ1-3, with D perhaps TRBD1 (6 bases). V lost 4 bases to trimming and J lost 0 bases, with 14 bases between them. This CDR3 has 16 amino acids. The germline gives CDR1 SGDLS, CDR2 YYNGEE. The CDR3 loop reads CASSPEDSSSGNTIYF. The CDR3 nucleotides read TGTGCCAGCAGCCCGGAGGACAGTTCCTCTGGAAACACCATATATTTT.

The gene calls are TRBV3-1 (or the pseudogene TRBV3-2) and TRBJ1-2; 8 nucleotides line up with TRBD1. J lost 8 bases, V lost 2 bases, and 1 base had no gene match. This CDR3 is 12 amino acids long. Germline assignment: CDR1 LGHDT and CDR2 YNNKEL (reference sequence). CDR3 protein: CASSQSGGGYTF. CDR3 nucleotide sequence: TGTGCCAGCAGCCAATCAGGGGGCGGCTACACCTTC.

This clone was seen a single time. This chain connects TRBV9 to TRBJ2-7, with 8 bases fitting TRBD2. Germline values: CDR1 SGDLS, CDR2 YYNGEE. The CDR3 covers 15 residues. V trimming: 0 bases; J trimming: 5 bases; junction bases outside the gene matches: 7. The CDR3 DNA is TGTGCCAGCAGCGTAGCCCCGACTAGCGCCGACGAGCAGTACTTC. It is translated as CASSVAPTSADEQYF.

The CDR3 nucleotides read TGCGCCAGCAGCCTGTGGGACAGCTACACAGATACGCAGTATTTT. Translating gives CASSLWDSYTDTQYF. The chain employs TRBV4-1 and TRBJ2-3; 7 nucleotides line up with TRBD1. Germline CDR1 reads MGHRA; CDR2 reads YSYEKL. The junction had 6 bases not matched to a gene; V was cut back by 4 bases and J by 2 bases. The CDR3 covers 15 residues.

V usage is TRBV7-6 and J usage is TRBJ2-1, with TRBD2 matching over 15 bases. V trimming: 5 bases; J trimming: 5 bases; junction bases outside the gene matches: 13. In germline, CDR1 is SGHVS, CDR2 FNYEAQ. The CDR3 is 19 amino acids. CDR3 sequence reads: CASSARPGTSGGFDNEQFF. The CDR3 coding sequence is TGTGCCAGCAGCGCCCGTCCCGGGACTAGCGGGGGGTTCGACAATGAGCAGTTCTTC.

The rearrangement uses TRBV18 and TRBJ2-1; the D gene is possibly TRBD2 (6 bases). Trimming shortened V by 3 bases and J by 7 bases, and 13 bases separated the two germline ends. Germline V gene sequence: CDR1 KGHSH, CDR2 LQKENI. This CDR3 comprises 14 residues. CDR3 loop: CASSPGTEKNEQFF. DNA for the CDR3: TGTGCCAGCTCACCCGGGACTGAAAAAAATGAGCAGTTCTTC.

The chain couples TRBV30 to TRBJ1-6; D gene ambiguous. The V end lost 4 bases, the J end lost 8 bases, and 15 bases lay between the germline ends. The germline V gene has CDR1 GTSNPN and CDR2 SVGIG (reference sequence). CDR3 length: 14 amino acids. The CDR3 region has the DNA TGTGCCTGGACCCTTACCACCTCGGATTCACCCCTCCACTTT. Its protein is CAWTLTTSDSPLHF. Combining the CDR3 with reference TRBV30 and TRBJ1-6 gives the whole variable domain SQTIHQWPATLVQPVGSPLSLECTVEGTSNPNLYWYRQAAGRGLQLLFYSVGIGQISSEVPQNLSASRPQDRQFILSSKKLLLSDSGFYLCAWTLTTSDSPLHFGNGTRLTVT.

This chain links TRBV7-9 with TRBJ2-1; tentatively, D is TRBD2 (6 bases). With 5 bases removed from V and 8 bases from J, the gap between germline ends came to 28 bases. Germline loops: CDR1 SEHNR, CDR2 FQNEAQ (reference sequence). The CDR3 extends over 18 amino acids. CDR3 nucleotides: TGTGCCAGCAGCCCAGGAGGGTTTGGGGAATGGGTAGGTGATGAGCAGTTCTTC. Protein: CASSPGGFGEWVGDEQFF.

Written as DNA, the CDR3 is TGTGCCAGCAGCCGAGGCCTTGGCGGAAGCTCCTACGAGCAGTACTTC. Translated, it gives CASSRGLGGSSYEQYF. The V gene is TRBV3-1 (or the pseudogene TRBV3-2), the J gene TRBJ2-7; no reliable D call. The V and J ends lost 4 bases and 0 bases respectively, with 16 bases between them. The CDR3 has 16 amino acids. The germline CDR1 and CDR2 sequences are LGHDT and YNNKEL (reference sequence).

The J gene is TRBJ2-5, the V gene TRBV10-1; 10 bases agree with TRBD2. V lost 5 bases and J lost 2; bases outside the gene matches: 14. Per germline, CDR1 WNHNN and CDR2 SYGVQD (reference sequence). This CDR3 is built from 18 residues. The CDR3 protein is CASSLEGNGTSVQETQYF. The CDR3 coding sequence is TGCGCCAGCAGTTTAGAGGGCAACGGGACTAGCGTGCAAGAGACCCAGTACTTC.